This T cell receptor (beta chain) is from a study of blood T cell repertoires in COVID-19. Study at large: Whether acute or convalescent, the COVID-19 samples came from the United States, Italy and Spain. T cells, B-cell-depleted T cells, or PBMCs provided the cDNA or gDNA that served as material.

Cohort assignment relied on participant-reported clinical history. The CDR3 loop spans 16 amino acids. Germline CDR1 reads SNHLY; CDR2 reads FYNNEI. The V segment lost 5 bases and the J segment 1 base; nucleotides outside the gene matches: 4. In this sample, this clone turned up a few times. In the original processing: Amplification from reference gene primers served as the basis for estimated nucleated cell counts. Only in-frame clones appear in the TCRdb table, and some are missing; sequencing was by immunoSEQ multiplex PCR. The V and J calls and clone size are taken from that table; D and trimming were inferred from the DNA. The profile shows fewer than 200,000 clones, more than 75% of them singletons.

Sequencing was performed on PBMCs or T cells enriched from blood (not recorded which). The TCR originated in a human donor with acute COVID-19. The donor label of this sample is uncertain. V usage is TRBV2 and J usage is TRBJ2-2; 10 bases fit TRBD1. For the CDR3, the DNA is TGTGCCAGCAGTCGGCGGACAGGGGGGAACACCGGGGAGCTGTTTTTT. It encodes CASSRRTGGNTGELFF.